The next 12 T cell receptor beta chains were all read from a single sample in a study of cytomegalovirus exposure and HLA in healthy donors. 60 Vbeta and 13 Jbeta primers were used in PCR. Data came from immunoSEQ multiplex PCR; TCRdb stores just in-frame clones and leaves some out. Here the sample spans around 110,000 clones, 81% being singletons. Sequenced material: PBMCs. The source of these receptors is a woman aged 25 to 39 in good health and CMV-seronegative.

This sequence joins TRBV10-1 and TRBJ2-2; 13 nucleotides match TRBD2. Germline trimming cut 4 bases from V and 1 base from J; bases unmatched to any gene: 0. Germline CDR1 and CDR2: WNHNN and SYGVQD (reference sequence). The CDR3 totals 16 residues. The CDR3 sequence: CASSGTSGGNTGELFF. The CDR3 region has the DNA TGCGCCAGCAGTGGGACTAGCGGGGGGAACACCGGGGAGCTGTTTTTT.

The chain links TRBV5-1 to TRBJ2-1; 11 nucleotides agree with TRBD2. The V gene's germline CDR1 is SGHRS and CDR2 YFSETQ. V dropped 4 bases and J dropped 7; count of bases not matched to a gene: 7. The CDR3 has 15 residues. DNA of the CDR3: TGCGCCAGCAGCGCAACTAGCGGGAGCCAGAATGAGCAGTTCTTC. Residues: CASSATSGSQNEQFF.

The chain recombines TRBV7-9 with TRBJ2-1; D may be TRBD2 (6 bases). The length of the CDR3 is 16 residues. Per the germline V gene, CDR1 is SEHNR and CDR2 is FQNEAQ (reference sequence). With 8 bases removed from V and 3 bases from J, the gap between germline ends came to 20 bases. As DNA, the CDR3 is TGTGCCAGCCTTTCCCAGGCGGGATGGAGCTACAATGAGCAGTTCTTC. Translation gives CASLSQAGWSYNEQFF. Variable domain in full (rest from reference TRBV7-9 and TRBJ2-1): DTGVSQNPRHKITKRGQNVTFRCDPISEHNRLYWYRQTLGQGPEFLTYFQNEAQLEKSRLLSDRFSAERPKGSFSTLEIQRTEQGDSAMYLCASLSQAGWSYNEQFFGPGTRLTVL.

This clone showed up just a few times. The chain joins TRBV10-3 to TRBJ2-5; 9 nucleotides align to TRBD1. Trimming cost V 6 bases and J 1 base; bases outside gene matches: 6. CDR3 length equals 15 residues. Per germline, CDR1 ENHRY and CDR2 SYGVKD. CDR3 DNA: TGTGCCATCAGGGGGATACAGGGGGCCCAAGAGACCCAGTACTTC. Translated, it gives CAIRGIQGAQETQYF.

The gene calls are TRBV15 and TRBJ2-3; TRBD2 matches at 7 bases. The CDR3 consists of 16 residues. J lost 4 bases, V lost 0 bases, and 7 bases had no gene match. CDR1 and CDR2 (germline): LNHNV, YYDKDF (reference sequence). CDR3 sequence: CATSREGGGMPDTQYF. The CDR3 DNA follows: TGTGCCACCAGCAGAGAGGGGGGAGGGATGCCAGATACGCAGTATTTT. The entire variable domain, with the rest obtained from reference TRBV15 and TRBJ2-3, is as follows: DAMVIQNPRYQVTQFGKPVTLSCSQTLNHNVMYWYQQKSSQAPKLLFHYYDKDFNNEADTPDNFQSRRPNTSFCFLDIRSPGLGDTAMYLCATSREGGGMPDTQYFGPGTRLTVL.

The chain links TRBV18 to TRBJ1-1, with D unclear. Per germline, CDR1 KGHSH and CDR2 LQKENI. V was pared by 0 bases and J by 3 bases, with 11 bases between. The CDR3 runs to 15 residues. The CDR3 DNA sequence: TGTGCCAGCTCACCACCGTCGGTTCGTGACACTGAAGCTTTCTTT. Its translation: CASSPPSVRDTEAFF. Looking up the rest from reference TRBV18 and TRBJ1-1 gives the full variable domain: NAGVMQNPRHLVRRRGQEARLRCSPMKGHSHVYWYRQLPEEGLKFMVYLQKENIIDESGMPKERFSAEFPKEGPSILRIQQVVRGDSAAYFCASSPPSVRDTEAFFGQGTRLTVV.

This rearrangement joins TRBV19 to TRBJ1-5, with 7 bases matching TRBD1. CDR1 is LNHDA, CDR2 SQIVND, per germline (reference sequence). After removal of 8 bases from V and 0 bases from J, the junction contained 4 bases not matched to a gene. The CDR3 totals 14 residues. Here the CDR3 DNA reads TGTGCCAGTCTGGACAGGAGTAGCAATCAGCCCCAGCATTTT. It translates to CASLDRSSNQPQHF.

J is TRBJ2-7 and V is TRBV19, with TRBD1 identical over 7 bases. This CDR3 has 13 amino acids. Germline V gene lookup returns CDR1 LNHDA and CDR2 SQIVND (reference sequence). The trim removed 6 bases at V and 7 bases at J, leaving 9 bases unmatched. The CDR3 region is CASSKGAREEQYF. CDR3 sequence (DNA): TGTGCCAGTAGCAAGGGGGCGCGAGAAGAGCAGTACTTC.

The V call is TRBV7-9, the J call TRBJ1-3; the D gene is possibly TRBD1 (5 bases). In germline, CDR1 is SEHNR, CDR2 FQNEAQ (reference sequence). V was clipped by 2 bases and J by 6 bases, with 14 bases between them. This CDR3 comprises 15 residues. The CDR3 here is CASSLQLRVENTIYF. As DNA, the CDR3 is TGTGCCAGCAGCTTACAACTCAGGGTGGAAAACACCATATATTTT.

The V and J genes are TRBV11-2 and TRBJ2-7, with D possibly being TRBD2 (5 bases). Germline V CDR1 and CDR2: SGHAT, FQNNGV. Trimming cost V 2 bases and J 3 bases, with 5 bases left between them. There are 12 residues in the CDR3. In DNA form, the CDR3 reads TGTGCCAGCAGCTTAAGCGGCTACGAGCAGTACTTC. Translated: CASSLSGYEQYF.

The chain employs TRBV6-1 and TRBJ1-1, with 10 bases matching TRBD1. The CDR3 loop spans 13 amino acids. Per the germline V gene, CDR1 is MNHNS and CDR2 is SASEGT. Trimming removed 6 bases from V and 4 bases from J; junction bases left unmatched: 2. This CDR3 is CASSGQGVTEAFF. The CDR3 nucleotides read TGTGCCAGCAGCGGACAGGGGGTCACTGAAGCTTTCTTT.

The gene calls are TRBV11-2 and TRBJ2-3, with D perhaps matching TRBD2 (6 bases). The CDR3 covers 13 residues. Germline CDR1 is SGHAT and CDR2 is FQNNGV. V was pared by 2 bases and J by 8 bases, with 11 bases between. The CDR3 DNA is TGTGCCAGCAGCTTAACGGGGGAGGTTACGCAGTATTTT. Its protein is CASSLTGEVTQYF.